This T cell receptor (beta chain) comes out of a study of cytomegalovirus exposure and HLA in healthy donors. There are 15 residues in the CDR3. Germline-derived CDR1 and CDR2 are SGHRS and YFSETQ. J was trimmed by 2 bases and V by 4 bases; bases with no gene match: 6. Sequenced by immunoSEQ multiplex PCR; TCRdb stores in-frame clones only, minus some. The table lists 100,000 to 150,000 clones, around 90% of them singletons, with 2% in the top ten. Comment on this clone: Antigen: not known.

General study findings and limits: Associated with cytomegalovirus, according to the listing, were 150 to 200 TCR beta chains.

The sequencing sample was made of PBMCs. The V gene is TRBV5-1, the J gene TRBJ2-7; TRBD2 aligns across 10 bases. The source is a woman aged 18-30 years in good health and CMV-seronegative. This chain's CDR3 is CASSPGLALTYEQYF. The CDR3 DNA is TGCGCCAGCAGCCCGGGACTAGCGCTTACCTACGAGCAGTACTTC.